This paragraph reports one T cell receptor (beta chain). This sample stems from a study of OX40 agonist ivuxolimab in advanced cancers. Turning to the study itself: Under the entry rules, prior anti-PD-1, anti-PD-L1 or anti-CTLA-4 therapy was allowed, and around 36% had some.

The assay was immunoSEQ multiplex PCR, and TCRdb's table has in-frame clones only and misses some. The sample includes about 83,000 clones, 65% to 90% of them seen just once. The CDR3 sequence is 15 residues long. V shed 8 bases and J shed 5 bases, with 16 bases lying between them. Germline V gene lookup returns CDR1 MNHEY and CDR2 SVGAGI. The sequence came from an adult with an advanced solid tumor such as melanoma, head and neck, liver or kidney cancer. The specimen was CD4+ or CD8+ T cells sorted from blood, collected in a trial of the OX40 agonist ivuxolimab. V is TRBV6-5 and J is TRBJ1-6; maybe TRBD1 (6 bases). The CDR3 here is CASGGGAGNNSPLHF. The CDR3 nucleotides read TGTGCCAGCGGGGGGGGCGCGGGGAATAATTCACCCCTCCACTTT.